This record covers a single T cell receptor beta chain. Libraries were prepared by immunoSEQ multiplex PCR; TCRdb keeps only in-frame clonotypes and omits some of them. The sample holds 200,000 to 250,000 clones; over 80% are singletons and the top ten take about 9.3%. This entry comes from a study of blood T cell repertoires in COVID-19. From germline, CDR1 is SGHAT and CDR2 FQNNGV. With V trimmed by 5 bases and J by 2 bases, 6 bases remained unmatched. The CDR3 consists of 15 residues. The clonotype comes from a man in his late teens or twenties with acute COVID-19. The chain joins TRBV11-2 to TRBJ1-2, with TRBD1 matching over 9 bases. Sequenced sample: PBMCs or T cells enriched from blood (not recorded which). The CDR3 DNA sequence: TGTGCCAGCAGCGCCGCCGGGACAGGGAACTATGGCTACACCTTC. Protein product: CASSAAGTGNYGYTF.